This T cell receptor beta chain is drawn from a study of identical twins. There are 15 residues in the CDR3. Between the trimmed V and J ends, which lost 3 bases and 4 bases, there was a span of 14 bases. CDR1 and CDR2 from the germline V gene are KGHSH and LQKENI. A template switching step contributed a universal primer site, while unique molecular identifiers were present in the cDNA. TCRdb recomputed calls from the 5' RACE reads with MiXCR, one row per CDR3 protein. Found here are hundreds of thousands of distinct CDR3 sequences, under 9% of them singletons; the top ten hold 0.75% to 1%. General observations from the study: Weaker excess twin sharing was seen among beta out-of-frame sequences. Model-predicted out-of-frame TCR alpha sharing fell below observed values in monozygotic twins.

This clonotype was seen repeatedly, ten times or more. Its antigen remains unknown. The same data also went into a second study, on yellow fever vaccine responses in identical twins.

This clonotype was obtained from a woman younger than 30 in good health. The sequencing input was PBMCs. The chain couples TRBV18 to TRBJ2-3; weak D call: TRBD1 (6 bases). The CDR3 nucleotides read TGTGCCAGCTCACCGACAGGAATCTTCGCAGATACGCAGTATTTT. Its translation: CASSPTGIFADTQYF.